A selection of T cell receptor beta chains follows, all from one sample in a study of metastatic and nonmetastatic thyroid tumors. TCRdb redid the clone calls on the PCR reads using MiXCR. Among approximately 30,000 clones listed, approximately 29% were seen once. Sample: blood. The receptors originated from a female donor with papillary thyroid cancer or a benign thyroid nodule (not recorded which). Some clones in this sample may be carry-over from other donors' samples. The CDR3 runs from the conserved cysteine through the conserved F or W. Fields, in order: D gene, clone size, V gene, J gene, CDR3 DNA, CDR3 protein. A D gene is named only where the DNA matches it firmly. The size field is filled for only some rows; it gives once, few, many or a size class.

>-|many|TRBV6-1|TRBJ1-2
TGTGCCAGCAGACCCCGGGACACATATGGCTACACCTTC
CASRPRDTYGYTF
>-|many|TRBV5-4|TRBJ1-3
TGTGCCAGCAGCTTGGACTACGGGGACACCATATATTTT
CASSLDYGDTIYF
>TRBD1|many|TRBV19|TRBJ1-3
TGTGCCAGTACCACGGACAGGAGCTCTGGAAACACCATATATTTT
CASTTDRSSGNTIYF
>-|few|TRBV27|TRBJ2-3
TGTGCCTCCAACGGGGAGGACACAGATACGCAGTATTTT
CASNGEDTDTQYF
>-|many|TRBV19|TRBJ1-4
TGTGCCAGCTCGGTTAGGGAGGATGAAAAACTGTTTTTT
CASSVREDEKLFF
>-|many|TRBV5-4|TRBJ2-2
TGTGCCAGCAGCCGTACAGGGTCGAACACCGGGGAGCTGTTTTTT
CASSRTGSNTGELFF
>TRBD1|-|TRBV19|TRBJ2-2
TGTGCCAGTACCATAGGGGGCGCAATCCCCGGGGAGCTGTTTTTT
CASTIGGAIPGELFF
>TRBD2|many|TRBV20-1|TRBJ2-7
TGCAGTGCTAGAGGTCCTAGCGGGATTTACGAGCAGTACTTC
CSARGPSGIYEQYF
>-|many|TRBV24-1|TRBJ2-6
TGTGCCACCCAGGATCCGACTCCCGGGACAAGCAGCTCTGGGGCCAACGTCCTGACTTTC
CATQDPTPGTSSSGANVLTF
>-|many|TRBV2|TRBJ2-1
TGTGCCAGCAGTCCTAACGGGGGGCCCAGGCATGAGCAGTTCTTC
CASSPNGGPRHEQFF
>TRBD2|many|TRBV20-1|TRBJ2-1
TGCAGTGCTAGAGATGGCGGACTAGCGGGAGTGGATAATGAGCAGTTCTTC
CSARDGGLAGVDNEQFF
>-|few|TRBV5-4|TRBJ1-1
TGTGCCAGCAGCTTGGAAGGGTTGGTGAACACTGAAGCTTTCTTT
CASSLEGLVNTEAFF
>TRBD1|once|TRBV4-1|TRBJ1-2
TGCGCCAGCAGCCAAGTTCCCATGGCAGGGGGAATTGTCTACACCTTC
CASSQVPMAGGIVYTF
>-|-|TRBV11-3|TRBJ2-3
TGTGCCAGCAGCCCCGGAGGGGGTAGCTCAGATACGCAGTATTTT
CASSPGGGSSDTQYF
>TRBD2|medium-sized|TRBV4-3|TRBJ2-5
TGCGCCAGCAGCCCACTAGCGGGAGACAGAGAGGTGGGAGAGACCCAGTACTTC
CASSPLAGDREVGETQYF
>TRBD2|many|TRBV7-6|TRBJ2-1
TGTGCCAGCAGCTCCGGGACTAGCGGGAGTTCGTACAATGAGCAGTTCTTC
CASSSGTSGSSYNEQFF
>TRBD1|-|TRBV28|TRBJ2-1
TGTGCCAGCAGTTGGGACAGGGAGGGTGAGCAGTTCTTC
CASSWDREGEQFF
>-|few|TRBV28|TRBJ2-7
TGTGCCAGCAGTTTTGCAGGTCCCTACGAGCAGTACTTC
CASSFAGPYEQYF
>-|-|TRBV6-2/TRBV6-3|TRBJ1-1
TGTGCCAGCAGTTACTCAATTCGCCGGGACTATGCAATTGTTACTGAAGCTGTCTTT
CASSYSIRRDYAIVTEAVF
>TRBD1|few|TRBV2|TRBJ2-1
TGTGCCAGCAGTGTATGGGACAGCGAGCAGTTCTTC
CASSVWDSEQFF
>-|many|TRBV24-1|TRBJ2-2
TGTGCCACAGAGGGCGGGAACACCGGGGAGCTGTTTTTT
CATEGGNTGELFF
>TRBD2|many|TRBV20-1|TRBJ2-1
TGCAGTGCTAGTCTTCTAGCGGACTACAATGAGCAGTTCTTC
CSASLLADYNEQFF
>-|many|TRBV11-1|TRBJ2-1
TGTGCCAGCAGCTTAAGGAGTGGAAACAATGAGCAGTTCTTC
CASSLRSGNNEQFF
>TRBD2|-|TRBV11-2|TRBJ2-3
TGTGCCAGCAGCTTAGGAATCGGACTAGCGGGTGAAGATACGCAGTATTTT
CASSLGIGLAGEDTQYF
>TRBD1|-|TRBV27|TRBJ2-7
TGTTCCAGCGCCACCGGGACAGGTACCTACGAGCAGTACTTC
CSSATGTGTYEQYF
>-|few|TRBV6-2/TRBV6-3|TRBJ1-5
TGTGCCAGCAGTTATAGAGGTGGCAATCAGCCCCAGCATTTT
CASSYRGGNQPQHF
>-|many|TRBV12-3/TRBV12-4|TRBJ1-3
TGTGCCAGCAGTTTCGAAGGGAGGGCTGGAAACACCATATATTTT
CASSFEGRAGNTIYF
>TRBD1|many|TRBV12-3/TRBV12-4|TRBJ1-1
TGTGCCAGCACCTGGACAGGGAACACTGAAGCTTTCTTT
CASTWTGNTEAFF